This TCR beta chain was sequenced for a study of blood T cell repertoires in COVID-19. Repertoires were generated with immunoSEQ multiplex PCR, while TCRdb's copy carries only in-frame clones and drops some. The sample has some 90,000 clones, 72% seen once. Sample: peripheral blood. This receptor was obtained from a woman aged 60-75 years in a cohort sampled during active or convalescent COVID-19.

The DNA of the CDR3 is TGTGCCAGCAGCCGGACACCGGGACACACAAACTATGGCTACACCTTC. Translation gives CASSRTPGHTNYGYTF. The genes are TRBV4-2 and TRBJ1-2, with a possible D match to TRBD1 (6 bases). Germline V lookup: CDR1 LGHNA, CDR2 YNFKEQ. Trimming took 4 bases from V and 2 from J, leaving 17 bases between them. This CDR3 has 16 amino acids.